The 31 T cell receptor beta chains below come from one sample, sequenced in a study of T cells after yellow fever vaccination. TCRdb re-analysed the 5' RACE reads in MiXCR, keeping a single row per CDR3 protein. This sample has some 350,000 distinct CDR3 sequences, with more than 8.5% found just once. The specimen was PBMCs, collected on the day of the first yellow fever vaccination. Source of these receptors: a young man who received the YFV17D yellow fever vaccine.

The table lists this clonotype with a few counts. This chain uses TRBV19 with TRBJ1-4, with 7 positions matching TRBD1. This CDR3 is built from 12 residues. With 8 bases clipped from V and 8 bases from J, the junction kept 5 bases outside the gene matches. Germline V gene lookup returns CDR1 LNHDA and CDR2 SQIVND (reference sequence). As DNA, the CDR3 is TGTGCCAGTGTGGGACAGACGGAAAAACTGTTTTTT. Translation gives CASVGQTEKLFF.

The chain couples TRBV7-9 to TRBJ2-6, with D hard to call. Germline CDR1 SEHNR, CDR2 FQNEAQ (reference sequence). There are 14 residues in the CDR3. Trimming removed 5 bases from V and 4 bases from J, with 9 bases in between. CDR3 nucleotides: TGTGCCAGCAGCCCCTTTGAGGGGGCCAACGTCCTGACTTTC. It codes for CASSPFEGANVLTF.

This clonotype was observed a few times. CDR3 loop: CASDSDSPPYEQYF. The CDR3 DNA reads TGTGCCAGCGATTCCGATTCCCCGCCCTACGAGCAGTACTTC. V gene TRBV7-9 combines with J gene TRBJ2-7; D unresolved. V was pared by 8 bases and J by 2 bases, with 16 bases between. From germline, CDR1 is SEHNR and CDR2 FQNEAQ (reference sequence). CDR3 size: 14 residues. Full variable domain (missing parts from reference TRBV7-9 and TRBJ2-7): DTGVSQNPRHKITKRGQNVTFRCDPISEHNRLYWYRQTLGQGPEFLTYFQNEAQLEKSRLLSDRFSAERPKGSFSTLEIQRTEQGDSAMYLCASDSDSPPYEQYFGPGTRLTVT.

The chain combines TRBV18 with TRBJ2-7; the D gene is possibly TRBD1 (6 bases). V lost 6 bases to trimming and J lost 2 bases, with 8 bases between them. This CDR3 is built from 12 residues. Germline assignment: CDR1 KGHSH and CDR2 LQKENI. As DNA, the CDR3 is TGTGCCAGCTCTGGGACAACCTACGAGCAGTACGTC. Translation: CASSGTTYEQYV.

This clonotype turned up a few times. The chain couples TRBV4-3 to TRBJ2-3; 7 bases are shared with TRBD1. The germline V gene has CDR1 LGHNA and CDR2 YSLEER. The V segment lost 0 bases and the J segment 1 base; nucleotides outside the gene matches: 13. The CDR3 is 19 amino acids. CDR3 in DNA: TGCGCCAGCAGCCAAGATCGGGTAGGGGGCGAGGGGGGCACAGATACGCAGTATTTT. Translated, it gives CASSQDRVGGEGGTDTQYF.

Only a few counts were recorded for this clonotype. The V gene is TRBV19, the J gene TRBJ2-3; D not resolved. The V gene's germline CDR1 is LNHDA and CDR2 SQIVND (reference sequence). Trimming took off 4 bases at V and 2 bases at J, with 10 bases between the two ends. The CDR3 has 14 amino acids. The CDR3 spells CASSKGQDTDTQYF. The CDR3 nucleotides read TGTGCCAGTAGTAAGGGCCAGGACACAGATACGCAGTATTTT.

The sample holds a few counts of this clonotype. The chain recombines TRBV6-5 with TRBJ1-2, with D tentatively TRBD1 (6 bases). This CDR3 has 16 amino acids. V gave up 0 bases and J gave up 3 bases, with 14 bases separating them. Per the germline V gene, CDR1 is MNHEY and CDR2 is SVGAGI. Here the CDR3 reads CASSYSTRGTDYGYTF. The CDR3 bases are TGTGCCAGCAGTTACTCGACGAGGGGGACGGACTATGGCTACACCTTC.

This sequence joins TRBV24-1 and TRBJ2-7, with no clear D. The germline V gene has CDR1 KGHDR and CDR2 SFDVKD. This CDR3 contains 16 residues. Trimming removed 1 base at V and 3 bases at J, with 15 bases between. The CDR3 sequence: CATSDLGSWGIYEQYV. CDR3 nucleotide sequence: TGTGCCACCAGTGATTTAGGTAGTTGGGGAATCTACGAGCAGTACGTC.

This clonotype was picked up a small number of times. Written as DNA, the CDR3 is TGCGCCAGCAGCTTATCAAGTCTAGAGATCAGGGAGCTGTTTTTT. Protein product: CASSLSSLEIRELFF. The chain carries TRBV5-1 and TRBJ2-2; D is ambiguous. The germline gives CDR1 SGHRS, CDR2 YFSETQ. CDR3 length: 15 amino acids. Trimming shortened V by 2 bases and J by 9 bases, and 17 bases separated the two germline ends. The full variable domain, rest sourced from reference TRBV5-1 and TRBJ2-2, is KAGVTQTPRYLIKTRGQQVTLSCSPISGHRSVSWYQQTPGQGLQFLFEYFSETQRNKGNFPGRFSGRQFSNSRSEMNVSTLELGDSALYLCASSLSSLEIRELFFGEGSRLTVL.

This clonotype was detected a few times. The chain combines TRBV7-2 with TRBJ2-1; 9 bases are a match to TRBD1. The CDR3 is made up of 13 amino acids. The V and J ends lost 5 bases and 8 bases, in that order; junction bases with no gene match: 4. The germline CDR1 and CDR2 sequences are SGHTA and FQGNSA. The CDR3 coding sequence is TGTGCCAGCAGCATGGACAGGGGACATGAGCAGTTCTTC. Its translation: CASSMDRGHEQFF.

Only a few counts were recorded for this clonotype. The gene calls are TRBV9 and TRBJ1-4; tentatively, D is TRBD1 (5 bases). The germline V gene encodes CDR1 SGDLS and CDR2 YYNGEE. Trimming pared 3 bases from V and 8 bases from J, leaving 17 bases between. The CDR3 consists of 15 residues. The CDR3, as DNA: TGTGCCAGCAGCGGTGATCAGGGCCCCCGGGAAAAACTGTTTTTT. Translation: CASSGDQGPREKLFF.

This clonotype was observed a handful of times. Compared with germline, one end of the junction differs, possibly owing to a read error. The chain couples TRBV15 to TRBJ2-1; 7 bases match TRBD2. The CDR3 covers 17 residues. Germline-derived CDR1 and CDR2 are LNHNV and YYDKDF (reference sequence). The CDR3: CATSGDAAGVSYNEQFF. As DNA, the CDR3 is TGTGCCACCAGCGGAGACGCGGCGGGGGTATCCTACAATGAGCAGTTCTTC.

This clonotype was counted only a few times. The V gene is TRBV6-2 or TRBV6-3, the J gene TRBJ1-2; no reliable D call. V lost 2 bases to trimming and J lost 2 bases, with 9 bases between them. The germline gives CDR1 MNHEY, CDR2 SVGEGT. The CDR3 extends over 14 amino acids. As DNA, the CDR3 is TGTGCCAGCAGTTACAATGCAGAGAACTATGGCTACACCTTC. It is translated as CASSYNAENYGYTF.

The V call is TRBV7-9, the J call TRBJ2-5, with a tentative D call TRBD1 (5 bases). Germline loops: CDR1 SEHNR, CDR2 FQNEAQ (reference sequence). The CDR3 extends over 15 amino acids. The V gene lost 11 bases and the J gene lost 0 bases, with 19 bases spanning the gap. The CDR3 region has the DNA TGTGCCGAGAGCCCCCCGACAGAGTACCAAGAGACCCAGTACTTC. It specifies CAESPPTEYQETQYF.

This clonotype has only a few counts. This sequence joins TRBV12-3 or TRBV12-4 and TRBJ2-1; TRBD1 aligns across 9 bases. Germline trimming cut 6 bases from V and 9 bases from J; bases unmatched to any gene: 12. This CDR3 spans 15 amino acids. CDR3 DNA sequence: TGTGCCAGCAGAGCCCCAGGACAGGGGTTTTTTGAGCAGTTCTTC. Its protein product is CASRAPGQGFFEQFF.

This clonotype came up a few times. The CDR3 DNA reads TGCGCCAGCAGCCAAGAGATTAGGATCAATGAGCAGTTCTTC. Encoded protein: CASSQEIRINEQFF. The V call is TRBV4-3, the J call TRBJ2-1; no definite D call. The CDR3 runs to 14 residues. Germline-derived CDR1 and CDR2 are LGHNA and YSLEER. Trimming took off 0 bases at V and 6 bases at J, with 9 bases between the two ends.

The J gene is TRBJ2-7, the V gene TRBV5-5; 7 nucleotides align to TRBD1. The CDR3 contains 14 residues. CDR1 is SGHKS, CDR2 YYEKEE, per germline (reference sequence). With 3 bases clipped from V and 2 bases from J, the junction kept 5 bases outside the gene matches. The CDR3 region is CASSSRQGAYEQYV. The CDR3 DNA reads as TGTGCCAGCAGCTCCCGGCAGGGGGCCTACGAGCAGTACGTC.

V gene TRBV10-3 combines with J gene TRBJ1-1; D call uncertain. This CDR3 comprises 14 residues. Looked up from germline, CDR1 is ENHRY and CDR2 is SYGVKD. The V end was cut by 11 bases, the J end by 7 bases, with 23 bases between. The CDR3 nucleotides read TGTGCCGGCCGGGAGCGTCACGATCGAGTTGAAGCTTTCTTT. This gives the protein CAGRERHDRVEAFF.

The chain combines TRBV7-2 with TRBJ1-5; D unclear. This CDR3 has 14 residues. Germline CDR1 SGHTA, CDR2 FQGNSA. Trimming removed 3 bases from V and 4 bases from J, with 10 bases in between. As DNA, the CDR3 is TGTGCCAGCAGCTTTGGCCAGGCTAATCAGCCCCAGCATTTT. Protein: CASSFGQANQPQHF. Combining the CDR3 with reference TRBV7-2 and TRBJ1-5 gives the whole variable domain GAGVSQSPSNKVTEKGKDVELRCDPISGHTALYWYRQSLGQGLEFLIYFQGNSAPDKSGLPSDRFSAERTGGSVSTLTIQRTQQEDSAVYLCASSFGQANQPQHFGDGTRLSIL.

The CDR3 is CASSPLKGRVTAGAKNIQYF. The CDR3 DNA sequence: TGTGCCAGCAGCCCGCTTAAGGGGCGGGTCACAGCAGGAGCCAAAAACATTCAGTACTTC. This chain links TRBV7-6 with TRBJ2-4, with D tentatively TRBD1 or TRBD2 (5 bases each). CDR3 size: 20 residues. Deletions cut 5 bases from V and 0 bases from J, with 26 bases between. Germline V gene lookup returns CDR1 SGHVS and CDR2 FNYEAQ.

Ten or more counts support this clonotype. This rearrangement joins TRBV5-1 to TRBJ2-4; maybe TRBD2 (5 bases). V was pared by 2 bases and J by 0 bases, with 9 bases between. Germline V lookup: CDR1 SGHRS, CDR2 YFSETQ. The CDR3 spans 15 residues. CDR3 coding DNA: TGCGCCAGCAGCTTCGACGGACTAGCCAAAAACATTCAGTACTTC. Translation: CASSFDGLAKNIQYF.

This clonotype was observed a few times. This chain joins TRBV5-1 and TRBJ2-1, with 9 bases that match TRBD1. V shed 5 bases and J 7 bases; nucleotides not matched to a gene: 13. Looked up from germline, CDR1 is SGHRS and CDR2 is YFSETQ. The CDR3 covers 16 residues. CDR3 residues: CASSTSPGQGTNEQFF. The CDR3 DNA reads TGCGCCAGCAGTACAAGCCCGGGACAGGGAACAAATGAGCAGTTCTTC.

This clonotype was seen at least ten times. The chain uses TRBV5-4 and TRBJ2-3; TRBD2 matches at 8 bases. Trimming took 6 bases from V and 1 from J; bases not matched to a gene: 4. This CDR3 has 14 residues. Germline V gene sequence: CDR1 SGHNT, CDR2 YYREEE (reference sequence). The CDR3 here is CASNPAGGTDTQYF. CDR3 in DNA: TGTGCCAGCAACCCAGCGGGGGGCACAGATACGCAGTATTTT.

At least ten counts were recorded for this clonotype. The J gene is TRBJ2-7, the V gene TRBV7-2; D call uncertain. There are 12 residues in the CDR3. Trimming cost V 4 bases and J 4 bases, with 8 bases left between them. Germline assignment: CDR1 SGHTA and CDR2 FQGNSA. CDR3 amino acids: CASSSTDYEQYF. The CDR3 nucleotides read TGTGCCAGCAGCTCCACAGATTACGAGCAGTACTTC.

This chain uses TRBV27 with TRBJ1-3; no definite D call. From germline, CDR1 is MNHEY and CDR2 SMNVEV (reference sequence). V shed 0 bases and J shed 0 bases, with 9 bases lying between them. The CDR3 covers 16 residues. DNA of the CDR3: TGTGCCAGCAGTTTATCAGGGCCCGTCTCTGGAAACACCATATATTTT. As protein: CASSLSGPVSGNTIYF.

This clonotype came up a few times. The chain is built from TRBV27 and TRBJ1-2; 10 bases map to TRBD1. CDR3 length: 15 amino acids. Germline values: CDR1 MNHEY, CDR2 SMNVEV (reference sequence). J was trimmed by 6 bases and V by 2 bases; bases with no gene match: 6. The CDR3, as DNA: TGTGCCAGCAGTTTAACGCAAGGGACAGGGGATGGCTACACCTTC. It specifies CASSLTQGTGDGYTF.

This clonotype was picked up a small number of times. V usage is TRBV5-1 and J usage is TRBJ1-5; 7 bases are a match to TRBD1. Germline V gives CDR1 SGHRS, CDR2 YFSETQ. The CDR3 covers 14 residues. Trimming removed 4 bases from V and 5 bases from J; junction bases left unmatched: 6. This chain's CDR3 is CASSRAGGDQPQHF. The DNA for the CDR3 is TGCGCCAGCAGCAGAGCAGGGGGGGATCAGCCCCAGCATTTT. The full variable domain, in which reference TRBV5-1 and TRBJ1-5 provide the parts outside the CDR3, is KAGVTQTPRYLIKTRGQQVTLSCSPISGHRSVSWYQQTPGQGLQFLFEYFSETQRNKGNFPGRFSGRQFSNSRSEMNVSTLELGDSALYLCASSRAGGDQPQHFGDGTRLSIL.

There are many counts of this clonotype. The rearrangement uses TRBV12-3 or TRBV12-4 and TRBJ2-7; TRBD1 agrees at 10 bases. V shed 2 bases, J shed 3 bases, and the junction held 1 base outside the gene matches. The CDR3 extends over 14 amino acids. The CDR3 DNA is TGTGCCAGCAGTTTAAGGGACAGGGGCTACGAGCAGTACTTC. Encoded protein: CASSLRDRGYEQYF.

This chain uses TRBV18 with TRBJ2-2; D not resolved. V was clipped by 5 bases and J by 2 bases, with 3 bases between them. The CDR3 is 12 amino acids. Per the germline V gene, CDR1 is KGHSH and CDR2 is LQKENI. CDR3 nucleotide sequence: TGTGCCAGCTCAACAAACACCGGGGAGCTGTTTTTT. Translating gives CASSTNTGELFF.

This clonotype was observed a few times. CDR3: CASSPAGVSGNQPQHF. The CDR3 DNA sequence: TGTGCCAGCAGCCCCGCAGGGGTTTCTGGCAATCAGCCCCAGCATTTT. V is TRBV2 and J is TRBJ1-5, with D perhaps TRBD1 (6 bases). Germline V gives CDR1 SNHLY, CDR2 FYNNEI. Trimming stripped 6 bases from V and 2 bases from J, with 17 bases between. The CDR3 is made up of 16 amino acids.

This clonotype was counted a few times. The chain links TRBV20-1 to TRBJ1-2, with D perhaps TRBD1 (5 bases). Germline V gene sequence: CDR1 DFQATT, CDR2 SNEGSKA (reference sequence). The V and J ends lost 1 base and 0 bases respectively, with 15 bases between them. This CDR3 spans 16 amino acids. CDR3 sequence: CSARASIGAANYGYTF. The CDR3 coding sequence is TGCAGTGCTAGAGCCTCAATAGGGGCAGCTAACTATGGCTACACCTTC.